Below, one TCR beta chain is given with its context. What it recognizes is unknown. Sequencing was performed with immunoSEQ multiplex PCR; in TCRdb, only in-frame clones are kept and a portion is missing. Here the sample spans 440,000 or so clones, 80% to 90% being singletons. This entry belongs to a study of Ad26.COV2.S vaccination and SARS-CoV-2 variants. Whole-study results and caveats: From the TCR breadth and depth analyses, total T cell responses may have been underestimated.

V trimming: 1 base; J trimming: 4 bases; junction bases outside the gene matches: 6. Per germline, CDR1 LGHNA and CDR2 YSLEER. This CDR3 has 16 residues. Treatment described: roughly 20 received Ad26.COV2.S at low or high dose, single or two shots; five or six received placebo; per-sample allocation not given. Sampling occurred on day 63 after the first vaccine or placebo injection. The sequencing here drew on peripheral blood, taken in a trial of Ad26.COV2.S vaccine versus placebo. The chain combines TRBV4-3 with TRBJ2-3; 9 bases are a match to TRBD1. The sequence was collected from a person aged 18 to 65 who received the Ad26.COV2.S COVID-19 vaccine or a placebo. The CDR3 loop is CASSQVRDRVSDTQYF. CDR3 coding DNA: TGCGCCAGCAGCCAAGTCCGGGACAGGGTATCAGATACGCAGTATTTT.